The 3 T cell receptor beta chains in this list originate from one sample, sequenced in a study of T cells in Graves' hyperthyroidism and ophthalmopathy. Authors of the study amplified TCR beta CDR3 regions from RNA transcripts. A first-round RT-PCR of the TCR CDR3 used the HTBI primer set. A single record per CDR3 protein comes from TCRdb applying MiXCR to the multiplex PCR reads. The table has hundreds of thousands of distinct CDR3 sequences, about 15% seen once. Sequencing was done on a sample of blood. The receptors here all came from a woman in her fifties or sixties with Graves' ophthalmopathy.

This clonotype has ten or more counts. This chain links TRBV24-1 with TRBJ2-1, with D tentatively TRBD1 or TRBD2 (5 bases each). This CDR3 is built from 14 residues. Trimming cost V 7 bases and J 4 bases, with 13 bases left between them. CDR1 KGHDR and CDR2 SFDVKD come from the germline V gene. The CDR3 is CATRGTDRYNEQFF. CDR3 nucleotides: TGTGCCACCAGGGGGACCGATCGTTACAATGAGCAGTTCTTC.

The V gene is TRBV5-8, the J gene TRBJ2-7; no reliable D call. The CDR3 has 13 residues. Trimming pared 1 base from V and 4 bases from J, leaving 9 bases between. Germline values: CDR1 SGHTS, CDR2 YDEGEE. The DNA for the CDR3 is TGTGCCAGCAGCTTGACAGTAAATTACGAGCAGTACTTC. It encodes CASSLTVNYEQYF.

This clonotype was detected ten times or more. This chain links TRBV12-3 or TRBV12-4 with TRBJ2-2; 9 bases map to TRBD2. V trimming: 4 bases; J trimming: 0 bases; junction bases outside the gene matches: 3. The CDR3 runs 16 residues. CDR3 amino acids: CASSSPSGANTGELFF. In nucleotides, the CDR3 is TGTGCCAGCAGTTCACCTAGCGGGGCGAACACCGGGGAGCTGTTTTTT.